The TCR beta chain under discussion was sequenced for a study of human T cells and chemical hapten exposure. At the level of the study: How much TCR each sample yielded varied, mostly because pooled library volumes differed slightly.

The library labeled individual cDNA molecules by adding unique molecular identifiers to them. TCRdb recomputed calls from the RACE reads with MiXCR, one row per CDR3 protein. Here the sample spans some 50,000 distinct CDR3 sequences, 3.5% to 4.5% being singletons. General study findings and limits: The number of TCRs above 1 in 1000 frequency did not change after DPC sensitization.

This clonotype has ten or more counts. Its antigen is still unknown. The time point is: healthy volunteer bleed at 2 weeks. RNA extraction used unfractionated whole blood as the source of total RNA. This clonotype was sampled from a female donor in good health. Some clones in this sample may be carry-over from other donors' samples. The specimen sequenced was whole blood.

The CDR3 protein is CASSQERRRPTDTQYF. The CDR3 DNA reads as TGCGCCAGCAGCCAAGAACGACGGAGACCCACAGATACGCAGTATTTT. V is TRBV4-3 and J is TRBJ2-3; D remains unclear. The germline CDR1 and CDR2 sequences are LGHNA and YSLEER. This CDR3 spans 16 amino acids. V was pared by 0 bases and J by 2 bases, with 12 bases between.